This is a list of T cell receptor beta chains from one sample in a study of blood T cell repertoires in COVID-19. Clones were sequenced by immunoSEQ multiplex PCR, and TCRdb holds only the in-frame ones, with some missing. This table holds 350,000 to 400,000 clones, roughly 90% found once. Sequences were obtained from peripheral blood. The receptors were gathered from a woman under 40 with COVID-19, enrolled during active disease. Each CDR3 is given with its conserved first and last residue. A D gene is named only where the DNA matches it firmly. Only part of the rows carry a size: once, few, many, or a class if the clone is expanded.

size,J,D,V,DNA,CDR3
-,TRBJ2-1,TRBD1,TRBV6-2/TRBV6-3,TGTGCCAGCAGTTCCCCCCGGACAGGGAGCGCCTACAATGAGCAGTTCTTC,CASSSPRTGSAYNEQFF
-,TRBJ1-4,TRBD1,TRBV25-1,TGTGCCAGCAGTGCAGACAGGGGAACTAATGAAAAACTGTTTTTT,CASSADRGTNEKLFF
few,TRBJ2-1,-,TRBV5-4,TGTGCCAGCAGCTTGGCTAGTACCTACAATGAGCAGTTCTTC,CASSLASTYNEQFF
once,TRBJ2-7,TRBD2,TRBV5-6,TGTGCCAGCAGCTTGAGCAGCGGGGGATTACCCTACGAGCAGTACTTC,CASSLSSGGLPYEQYF
-,TRBJ2-1,TRBD2,TRBV19,TGTGCCAGTAGTATAGGCGGGAGGGCCGGAAATGAGCAGTTCTTC,CASSIGGRAGNEQFF
-,TRBJ2-5,-,TRBV5-1,TGCGCCAGCAGCTTGGAGGCAGGACAAGAGACCCAGTACTTC,CASSLEAGQETQYF
-,TRBJ2-5,TRBD2,TRBV2,TGTGCCAGCAGATACGGGGGGGCATTAGAGACCCAGTACTTC,CASRYGGALETQYF
once,TRBJ2-1,TRBD2,TRBV28,TGTGCCAGCAGTTACCTAGCGGGGGCATACAATGAGCAGTTCTTC,CASSYLAGAYNEQFF
-,TRBJ2-3,-,TRBV7-2,TGTGCCAGCAGCTCCCAGTTCACAGATACGCAGTATTTT,CASSSQFTDTQYF
-,TRBJ2-3,TRBD1,TRBV29-1,TGCAGCGCGGGACAGCGGAACACAGATACGCAGTATTTT,CSAGQRNTDTQYF
-,TRBJ2-2,-,TRBV9,TGTGCCAGCAGCACACCAAACACCGGGGAGCTGTTTTTT,CASSTPNTGELFF
-,TRBJ1-1,TRBD1,TRBV12-3/TRBV12-4,TGTGCCAGCGGAACAGGGGGCCCTGCTGAAGCTTTCTTT,CASGTGGPAEAFF
-,TRBJ2-1,-,TRBV5-1,TGCGCCAGCAGCTTCGACCGGGACTGGGAGCAGTTCTTC,CASSFDRDWEQFF
-,TRBJ1-5,-,TRBV2,TGTGCCAGCAGTGGGGGCAGGGAGGGTCAGCCCCAGCATTTT,CASSGGREGQPQHF
-,TRBJ2-3,-,TRBV24-1,TGTGCCACCAGTGCTCGGACAGATACGCAGTATTTT,CATSARTDTQYF
-,TRBJ1-1,-,TRBV18,TGTGCCAGCTCACCTTTTTTAAACGCGGGGTTAACTGAAGCTTTCTTT,CASSPFLNAGLTEAFF
-,TRBJ2-2,-,TRBV6-4,TGTGCCAGCAGAGGCCAGGGTTCCGGGGAGCTGTTTTTT,CASRGQGSGELFF
once,TRBJ2-5,TRBD2,TRBV5-1,TGCGCCAGCAGCTCCGCGCGGGAGGGCCGGGAGACCCAGTACTTC,CASSSAREGRETQYF
few,TRBJ1-4,-,TRBV7-8,TGTGCCAGCAGCAAACGGGGGGTCGGGGACGAAAAACTGTTTTTT,CASSKRGVGDEKLFF
-,TRBJ2-1,TRBD1,TRBV6-5,TGTGCCAGCAGGAACGGGCAGACAGGGGCCGATGAGCAGTTCTTC,CASRNGQTGADEQFF
once,TRBJ1-6,-,TRBV2,TGTGCCAGCAGTCGGGACACTCATTCACCCCTCCACTTT,CASSRDTHSPLHF
-,TRBJ2-3,TRBD1,TRBV10-3,TGTGCCATCACTCGGACAGGGTGGGCCAGTGGAGATACGCAGTATTTT,CAITRTGWASGDTQYF
-,TRBJ2-1,TRBD1,TRBV24-1,TGTGCCACCAGTGATTACACAGGGGGCGCTTACAATGAGCAGTTCTTC,CATSDYTGGAYNEQFF
-,TRBJ1-5,TRBD1,TRBV7-8,TGTGCCAGCAGCCTCACAGGGGGCCGCGTCAATCAGCCCCAGCATTTT,CASSLTGGRVNQPQHF
-,TRBJ1-1,-,TRBV2,TGTGCCAGCACTCGGGGACTGCACACTGAAGCTTTCTTT,CASTRGLHTEAFF
-,TRBJ1-1,TRBD1,TRBV10-3,TGTGCCATCACTAGGACAGGCTTGAACACTGAAGCTTTCTTT,CAITRTGLNTEAFF